The 27 T cell receptor beta chains given below trace back to one sample, sequenced in a study of T cell changes during pregnancy in multiple sclerosis. TCRdb keeps only in-frame clones here, not all; method: immunoSEQ multiplex PCR. This sample has about 36,000 clones, with about nine tenths found just once. Material: CD8+ T cells from peripheral blood mononuclear cells, obtained in the third trimester of pregnancy. The origin of the receptors is a female donor with multiple sclerosis, enrolled in a pregnancy study.

The chain employs TRBV2 and TRBJ1-1; possible D gene TRBD1, 5 bases. The V end lost 7 bases, the J end lost 5 bases, and 11 bases lay between the germline ends. The CDR3 totals 12 residues. The germline CDR1 and CDR2 sequences are SNHLY and FYNNEI. CDR3 sequence reads: CASNPGGTEAFF. The CDR3 DNA reads TGTGCCAGCAATCCGGGGGGGACTGAAGCTTTCTTT.

CDR3 sequence: CASSLGPGTGGINEQFF. The CDR3 DNA reads TGTGCCAGCAGCTTAGGTCCTGGGACAGGGGGGATCAATGAGCAGTTCTTC. This chain connects TRBV11-2 to TRBJ2-1, with TRBD1 matching 11 bases. Germline assignment: CDR1 SGHAT and CDR2 FQNNGV. V lost 1 base, J lost 6 bases, and 8 bases stayed unmatched. CDR3 length: 17 amino acids.

The chain joins TRBV7-3 to TRBJ2-3, with 8 bases lining up with TRBD2. Trimming took 1 base from V and 0 from J; bases not matched to a gene: 12. From germline, CDR1 is SGHTA and CDR2 FQGTGA. This CDR3 comprises 19 residues. The CDR3 DNA is TGTGCCAGCAGCTTAAATCCGGGACTAGGACCAACTAGCACAGATACGCAGTATTTT. It specifies CASSLNPGLGPTSTDTQYF.

Within the sample, this clone is large (0.1 to 1%). The chain recombines TRBV19 with TRBJ1-2; D gene unclear. The CDR3 has 15 amino acids. Germline V gene data show CDR1 as LNHDA and CDR2 as SQIVND (reference sequence). Trimming removed 3 bases from V and 4 bases from J, with 15 bases in between. CDR3 nucleotides: TGTGCCAGTAGTATGTGGGCCGCCGTTGCCTATGGCTACACCTTC. Translation gives CASSMWAAVAYGYTF.

The chain carries TRBV5-8 and TRBJ1-5; 7 bases match TRBD1. V lost 4 bases, J lost 5 bases, and 9 bases stayed unmatched. Germline assignment: CDR1 SGHTS and CDR2 YDEGEE. This CDR3 spans 15 amino acids. The CDR3 reads CASSRTGVRYQPQHF. CDR3 DNA: TGTGCCAGCAGCAGAACAGGGGTTCGGTATCAGCCCCAGCATTTT.

V usage is TRBV19 and J usage is TRBJ1-1, with 7 nucleotides matching TRBD1. Germline CDR1 is LNHDA and CDR2 is SQIVND (reference sequence). This CDR3 contains 15 residues. The V gene end was trimmed by 7 bases and the J gene end by 2 bases; junction bases not matched to a gene: 10. The CDR3 is CASTASPGGNTEAFF. Here the CDR3 DNA reads TGTGCCAGTACCGCCTCGCCAGGGGGAAACACTGAAGCTTTCTTT.

The rearrangement uses TRBV30 and TRBJ1-5; possibly TRBD1 for D (6 bases). CDR3 length equals 14 residues. Germline loops: CDR1 GTSNPN, CDR2 SVGIG (reference sequence). The germline V and J ends were trimmed by 2 bases and 9 bases, with 17 bases remaining between them. The CDR3 reads CAWSTLGGLMPQHF. The CDR3 DNA sequence: TGTGCCTGGAGTACGTTAGGGGGTTTGATGCCCCAGCATTTT.

In its sample, this clone was seen a few times. The rearrangement uses TRBV5-1 and TRBJ2-2; 11 bases match TRBD2. Unmatched junction bases numbered 6, after V lost 1 base and J lost 1 base. The V gene's germline CDR1 is SGHRS and CDR2 YFSETQ. The CDR3 sequence is 18 residues long. The CDR3: CASSLLAGGLLNTGELFF. The CDR3 DNA reads TGCGCCAGCAGCTTGCTAGCGGGGGGCCTCCTGAACACCGGGGAGCTGTTTTTT.

The J gene is TRBJ2-2, the V gene TRBV19; 9 positions agree with TRBD1. Germline loops: CDR1 LNHDA, CDR2 SQIVND (reference sequence). The CDR3 has 15 residues. Trimming took 9 bases from V and 1 from J; bases not matched to a gene: 6. DNA of the CDR3: TGTGCCAGCTCAGGGACAGGGAAGAACACCGGGGAGCTGTTTTTT. Encoded protein: CASSGTGKNTGELFF.

V is TRBV4-3 and J is TRBJ1-1; D is unresolved. Trimming removed 1 base from V and 1 base from J, with 4 bases in between. Germline V gene data show CDR1 as LGHNA and CDR2 as YSLEER. CDR3 length equals 13 residues. The CDR3 DNA follows: TGCGCCAGCAGCCAAGTATCGAACACTGAAGCTTTCTTT. Residues: CASSQVSNTEAFF.

This chain connects TRBV10-2 to TRBJ1-3; D uncertain. V lost 1 base to trimming and J lost 0 bases, with 7 bases between them. The CDR3 covers 15 residues. Germline CDR1 WSHSY, CDR2 SAAADI. The CDR3 protein is CASSELSGSGNTIYF. In DNA form, the CDR3 reads TGCGCCAGCAGTGAGTTGTCAGGCTCTGGAAACACCATATATTTT.

The chain joins TRBV5-1 to TRBJ2-3; TRBD2 matches at 7 bases. V was pared by 2 bases and J by 6 bases, with 15 bases of the junction left unmatched. The germline gives CDR1 SGHRS, CDR2 YFSETQ. CDR3 size: 17 residues. The CDR3: CASSFRTSGLGGDTQYF. The CDR3 bases are TGCGCCAGCAGCTTCCGAACCTCAGGGCTGGGGGGGGATACGCAGTATTTT.

This clone appeared a few times. This same CDR3 is encoded by further DNA sequences in the sample. In DNA form, the CDR3 reads TGTGCCAGCAGCTCTGGACAGCCTAATTCACCCCTCCACTTT. Amino acids: CASSSGQPNSPLHF. The V and J genes are TRBV7-3 and TRBJ1-6; D might be TRBD1 (6 bases). The CDR3 contains 14 residues. Trimming left V 4 bases short and J 6 bases short, with 10 bases between. Germline V gene lookup returns CDR1 SGHTA and CDR2 FQGTGA. The full variable domain, in which reference TRBV7-3 and TRBJ1-6 provide the parts outside the CDR3, is GAGVSQTPSNKVTEKGKYVELRCDPISGHTALYWYRQSLGQGPEFLIYFQGTGAADDSGLPNDRFFAVRPEGSVSTLKIQRTERGDSAVYLCASSSGQPNSPLHFGNGTRLTVT.

The chain employs TRBV5-4 and TRBJ1-1; D possibly corresponds to TRBD1 (6 bases). CDR3 length equals 12 residues. The germline CDR1 and CDR2 sequences are SGHNT and YYREEE (reference sequence). Between the trimmed V and J ends, which lost 3 bases and 8 bases, there was a span of 11 bases. The chain's CDR3 is CASSWGRGEAFF. CDR3 DNA: TGTGCCAGCAGCTGGGGGCGGGGGGAAGCTTTCTTT.

The chain joins TRBV29-1 to TRBJ2-1; TRBD2 agrees at 8 bases. Losses at the gene ends were 8 bases for V and 7 bases for J; bases not matched to a gene: 13. Germline CDR1 is SQVTM and CDR2 is ANQGSEA. This CDR3 has 14 residues. In nucleotides, the CDR3 is TGCAGCCTTGGTGGTCGGACTAGCTGGAATGAGCAGTTCTTC. Residues: CSLGGRTSWNEQFF.

CDR3 nucleotide sequence: TGTGCCAGTAGTACGCCGACTAGCGCGAGCTCCTACAATGAGCAGTTCTTC. Its translation: CASSTPTSASSYNEQFF. The genes are TRBV19 and TRBJ2-1; the match to TRBD2 covers 8 bases. The CDR3 runs to 17 residues. Germline CDR1 reads LNHDA; CDR2 reads SQIVND (reference sequence). After removal of 4 bases from V and 0 bases from J, the junction contained 8 bases not matched to a gene. Using reference TRBV19 and TRBJ2-1 for the parts outside the CDR3, the full variable domain is DGGITQSPKYLFRKEGQNVTLSCEQNLNHDAMYWYRQDPGQGLRLIYYSQIVNDFQKGDIAEGYSVSREKKESFPLTVTSAQKNPTAFYLCASSTPTSASSYNEQFFGPGTRLTVL.

The J gene is TRBJ2-5, the V gene TRBV10-3; 12 bases agree with TRBD2. V was clipped by 3 bases and J by 5 bases; unmatched bases: 4. From germline, CDR1 is ENHRY and CDR2 SYGVKD. The CDR3 is 15 amino acids. The CDR3 DNA reads as TGTGCCATCAGTGAAGCTAGCGGGGGGGACGAGACCCAGTACTTC. It is translated as CAISEASGGDETQYF.

This chain's CDR3 is CASSQPLAGLGTYEQYF. The CDR3 DNA reads TGCGCCAGCAGCCAACCACTAGCGGGCCTCGGGACCTACGAGCAGTACTTC. The rearrangement links TRBV4-1 to TRBJ2-7; 9 bases fit TRBD2. CDR1 and CDR2 (germline): MGHRA, YSYEKL. V was pared by 2 bases and J by 2 bases, with 10 bases of the junction left unmatched. CDR3 size: 17 residues.

CDR3 residues: CASTNPGQGVYEQYF. The CDR3 DNA is TGTGCCAGCACCAATCCGGGACAGGGGGTCTACGAGCAGTACTTC. V usage is TRBV27 and J usage is TRBJ2-7, with TRBD1 identical over 11 bases. Germline V CDR1 and CDR2: MNHEY, SMNVEV (reference sequence). With 7 bases clipped from V and 3 bases from J, the junction kept 8 bases outside the gene matches. The CDR3 length is 15 residues.

V usage is TRBV5-4 and J usage is TRBJ2-5; D might be TRBD1 (6 bases). The CDR3 consists of 16 residues. The V end lost 4 bases, the J end lost 4 bases, and 20 bases lay between the germline ends. The germline V gene encodes CDR1 SGHNT and CDR2 YYREEE (reference sequence). The CDR3 DNA reads as TGTGCCAGCAGCGCCTGGACAGAACTTAGGTCAGAGACCCAGTACTTC. It specifies CASSAWTELRSETQYF.

V and J are TRBV5-1 and TRBJ1-2; the D gene is possibly TRBD1 (5 bases). Germline loops: CDR1 SGHRS, CDR2 YFSETQ. The V end lost 0 bases, the J end lost 3 bases, and 6 bases lay between the germline ends. The CDR3 totals 13 residues. CDR3 protein: CASSLAGDYGYTF. The DNA for the CDR3 is TGCGCCAGCAGCTTGGCGGGGGACTATGGCTACACCTTC.

The genes are TRBV10-1 and TRBJ2-3; 8 nucleotides match TRBD2. Germline V lookup: CDR1 WNHNN, CDR2 SYGVQD (reference sequence). The CDR3 runs 16 residues. J lost 11 bases, V lost 0 bases, and 13 bases had no gene match. CDR3 in amino acids: CASSESIIAGGREQYF. CDR3 DNA: TGCGCCAGCAGTGAGTCGATAATTGCGGGGGGCAGGGAGCAGTATTTT.

The chain uses TRBV7-9 and TRBJ1-2; D remains unclear. In germline, CDR1 is SEHNR, CDR2 FQNEAQ (reference sequence). Trimming cost V 5 bases and J 0 bases, with 7 bases left between them. The CDR3 runs 13 residues. CDR3 nucleotide sequence: TGTGCCAGCAGCCCGGGGACTAACTATGGCTACACCTTC. It yields the protein CASSPGTNYGYTF.

The rearrangement uses TRBV7-9 and TRBJ2-2, with 9 bases that match TRBD1. Germline trimming cut 5 bases from V and 6 bases from J; bases unmatched to any gene: 7. This CDR3 spans 15 amino acids. The V gene's germline CDR1 is SEHNR and CDR2 FQNEAQ (reference sequence). This CDR3 reads CASSPGTGTAGELFF. CDR3 coding DNA: TGTGCCAGCAGCCCGGGGACAGGGACGGCCGGGGAGCTGTTTTTT.

This clone was recorded once. This chain uses TRBV12-5 with TRBJ1-1, with D unclear. Trimming pared 2 bases from V and 4 bases from J, leaving 17 bases between. CDR3 length: 16 amino acids. Per germline, CDR1 LGHNT and CDR2 FRNRAP. CDR3 in amino acids: CASGLLYGFTATEAFF. The CDR3 DNA sequence: TGTGCTAGTGGTTTGCTATACGGGTTTACGGCCACTGAAGCTTTCTTT.

V is TRBV27 and J is TRBJ2-1; the match to TRBD1 covers 8 bases. CDR1 and CDR2 (germline): MNHEY, SMNVEV (reference sequence). The CDR3 sequence is 15 residues long. With 5 bases clipped from V and 1 base from J, the junction kept 4 bases outside the gene matches. The CDR3 loop is CASSTGTGSYNEQFF. The CDR3 region has the DNA TGTGCCAGCAGTACCGGGACAGGATCCTACAATGAGCAGTTCTTC.

The chain is built from TRBV5-1 and TRBJ2-2, with 10 bases matching TRBD2. Germline values: CDR1 SGHRS, CDR2 YFSETQ. The junction had 3 bases not matched to a gene; V was cut back by 4 bases and J by 0 bases. The CDR3 has 16 residues. CDR3 loop: CASSGTSGTNTGELFF. Here the CDR3 DNA reads TGCGCCAGCAGCGGTACTAGCGGGACGAACACCGGGGAGCTGTTTTTT. The full variable domain, rest sourced from reference TRBV5-1 and TRBJ2-2, is KAGVTQTPRYLIKTRGQQVTLSCSPISGHRSVSWYQQTPGQGLQFLFEYFSETQRNKGNFPGRFSGRQFSNSRSEMNVSTLELGDSALYLCASSGTSGTNTGELFFGEGSRLTVL.